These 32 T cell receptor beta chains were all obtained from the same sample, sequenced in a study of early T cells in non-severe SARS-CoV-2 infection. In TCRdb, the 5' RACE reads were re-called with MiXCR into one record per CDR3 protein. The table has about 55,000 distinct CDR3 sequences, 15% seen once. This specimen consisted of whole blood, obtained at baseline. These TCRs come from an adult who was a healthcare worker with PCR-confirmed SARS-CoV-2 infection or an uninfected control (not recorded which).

The CDR3, as DNA: TGTGCCAGCAGTGGGACTTTACGAGAGACCCAGTACTTC. Residues: CASSGTLRETQYF. The rearrangement uses TRBV2 and TRBJ2-5, with D maybe TRBD2 (5 bases). The germline V gene has CDR1 SNHLY and CDR2 FYNNEI. The CDR3 length is 13 residues. V was cut by 4 bases and J by 4 bases, with 10 bases left in between.

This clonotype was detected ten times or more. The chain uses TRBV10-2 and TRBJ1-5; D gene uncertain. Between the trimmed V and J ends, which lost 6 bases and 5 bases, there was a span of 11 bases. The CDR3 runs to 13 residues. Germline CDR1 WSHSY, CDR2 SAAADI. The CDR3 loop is CASRGDYDQPQHF. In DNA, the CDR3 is TGCGCCAGCAGGGGTGACTACGATCAGCCCCAGCATTTT.

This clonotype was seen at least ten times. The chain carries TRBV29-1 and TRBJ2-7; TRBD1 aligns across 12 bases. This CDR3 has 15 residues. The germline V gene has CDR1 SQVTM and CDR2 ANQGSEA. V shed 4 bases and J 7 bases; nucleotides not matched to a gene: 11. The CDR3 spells CSVVPGQGASGEQYF. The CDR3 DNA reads TGCAGCGTTGTGCCGGGACAGGGGGCCTCGGGGGAGCAGTACTTC.

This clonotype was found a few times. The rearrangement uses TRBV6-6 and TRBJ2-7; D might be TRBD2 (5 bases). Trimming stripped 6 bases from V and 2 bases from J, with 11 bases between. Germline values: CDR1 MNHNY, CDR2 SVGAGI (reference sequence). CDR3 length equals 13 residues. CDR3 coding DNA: TGTGCCAGCAGCCGGACTTCGACCTACGAGCAGTACTTC. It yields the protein CASSRTSTYEQYF.

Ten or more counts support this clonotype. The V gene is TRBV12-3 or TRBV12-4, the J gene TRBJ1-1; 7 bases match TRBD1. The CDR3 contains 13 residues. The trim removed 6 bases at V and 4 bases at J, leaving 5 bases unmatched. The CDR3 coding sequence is TGTGCCAGCAGGGAACAGGGGAGCACTGAAGCTTTCTTT. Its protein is CASREQGSTEAFF.

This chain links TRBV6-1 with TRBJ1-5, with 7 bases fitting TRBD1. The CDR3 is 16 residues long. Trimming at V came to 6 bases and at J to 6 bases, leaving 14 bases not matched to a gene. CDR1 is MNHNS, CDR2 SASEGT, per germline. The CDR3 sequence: CASSDVSTGVIQPQHF. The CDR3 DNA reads TGTGCCAGCAGCGACGTTAGTACAGGGGTTATTCAGCCCCAGCATTTT.

The CDR3 loop reads CASSDGGSSYNEQFF. The CDR3 coding sequence is TGCGCCAGCAGCGACGGTGGAAGCTCCTACAATGAGCAGTTCTTC. The chain links TRBV5-1 to TRBJ2-1; D remains unclear. V lost 4 bases and J lost 0, with 11 bases in between. In germline, CDR1 is SGHRS, CDR2 YFSETQ. This CDR3 has 15 amino acids.

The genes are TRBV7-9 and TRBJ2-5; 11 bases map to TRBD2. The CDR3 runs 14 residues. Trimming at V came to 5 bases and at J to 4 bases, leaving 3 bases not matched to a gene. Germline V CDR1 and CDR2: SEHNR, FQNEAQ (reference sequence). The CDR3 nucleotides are TGTGCCAGCAGCGCGGGACTAGCGGTAGAGACCCAGTACTTC. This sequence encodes CASSAGLAVETQYF.

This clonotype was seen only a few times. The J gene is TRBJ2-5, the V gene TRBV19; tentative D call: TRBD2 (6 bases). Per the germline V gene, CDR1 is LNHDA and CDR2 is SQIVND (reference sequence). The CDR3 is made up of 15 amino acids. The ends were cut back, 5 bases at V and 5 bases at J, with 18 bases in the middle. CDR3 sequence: CASSPTGLFRETQYF. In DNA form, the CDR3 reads TGTGCCAGTAGTCCGACGGGACTTTTTCGGGAGACCCAGTACTTC.

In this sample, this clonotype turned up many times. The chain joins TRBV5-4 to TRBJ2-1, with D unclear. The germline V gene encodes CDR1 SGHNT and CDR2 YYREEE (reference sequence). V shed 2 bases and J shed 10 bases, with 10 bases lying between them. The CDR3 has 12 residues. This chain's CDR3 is CASSFPLKEQFF. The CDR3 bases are TGTGCCAGCAGCTTCCCCCTAAAAGAGCAGTTCTTC.

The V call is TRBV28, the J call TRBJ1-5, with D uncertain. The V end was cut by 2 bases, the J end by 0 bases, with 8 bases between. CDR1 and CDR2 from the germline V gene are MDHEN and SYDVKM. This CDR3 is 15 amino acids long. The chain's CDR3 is CASSLAGYSNQPQHF. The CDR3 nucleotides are TGTGCCAGCAGTTTAGCCGGGTATAGCAATCAGCCCCAGCATTTT.

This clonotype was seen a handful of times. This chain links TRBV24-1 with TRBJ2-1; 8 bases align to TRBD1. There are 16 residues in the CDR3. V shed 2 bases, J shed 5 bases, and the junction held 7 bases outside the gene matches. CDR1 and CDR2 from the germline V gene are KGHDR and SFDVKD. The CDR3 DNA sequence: TGTGCCACCAGTGATTCAGGACAGGGAATAGACAATGAGCAGTTCTTC. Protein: CATSDSGQGIDNEQFF.

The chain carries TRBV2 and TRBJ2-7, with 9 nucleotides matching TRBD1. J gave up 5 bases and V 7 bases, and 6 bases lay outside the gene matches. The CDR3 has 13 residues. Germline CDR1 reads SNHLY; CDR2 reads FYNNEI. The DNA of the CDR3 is TGTGCCAGCATGAAGGACAGGGGTAACGAGCAGTACTTC. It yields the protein CASMKDRGNEQYF.

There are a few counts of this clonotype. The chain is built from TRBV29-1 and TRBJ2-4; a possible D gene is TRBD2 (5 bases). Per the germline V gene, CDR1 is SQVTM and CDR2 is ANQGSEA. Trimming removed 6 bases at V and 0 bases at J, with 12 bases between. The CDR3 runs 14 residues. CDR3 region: CSVRAELAKNIQYF. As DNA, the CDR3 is TGCAGCGTGAGGGCAGAGCTAGCCAAAAACATTCAGTACTTC.

The CDR3 protein is CASTPVGQTSSPLHF. Written as DNA, the CDR3 is TGTGCCAGCACCCCGGTGGGACAGACTAGTTCACCCCTCCACTTT. The chain joins TRBV6-1 to TRBJ1-6, with 7 bases lining up with TRBD1. The germline V gene encodes CDR1 MNHNS and CDR2 SASEGT. This CDR3 has 15 residues. Germline trimming cut 7 bases from V and 9 bases from J; bases unmatched to any gene: 12.

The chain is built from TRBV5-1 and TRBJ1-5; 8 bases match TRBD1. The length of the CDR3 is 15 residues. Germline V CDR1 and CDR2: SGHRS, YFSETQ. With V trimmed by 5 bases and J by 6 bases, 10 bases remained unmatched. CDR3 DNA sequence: TGCGCCAGCAGTATGACAGGGGAGCTAGTTCAGCCCCAGCATTTT. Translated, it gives CASSMTGELVQPQHF. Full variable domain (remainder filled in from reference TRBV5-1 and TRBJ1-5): KAGVTQTPRYLIKTRGQQVTLSCSPISGHRSVSWYQQTPGQGLQFLFEYFSETQRNKGNFPGRFSGRQFSNSRSEMNVSTLELGDSALYLCASSMTGELVQPQHFGDGTRLSIL.

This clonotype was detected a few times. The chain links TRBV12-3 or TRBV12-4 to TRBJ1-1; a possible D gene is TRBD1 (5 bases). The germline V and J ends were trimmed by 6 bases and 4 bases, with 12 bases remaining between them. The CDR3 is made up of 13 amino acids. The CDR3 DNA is TGTGCCAGCAGGCGGCCAGGGCCCACTGAAGCTTTCTTT. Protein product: CASRRPGPTEAFF.

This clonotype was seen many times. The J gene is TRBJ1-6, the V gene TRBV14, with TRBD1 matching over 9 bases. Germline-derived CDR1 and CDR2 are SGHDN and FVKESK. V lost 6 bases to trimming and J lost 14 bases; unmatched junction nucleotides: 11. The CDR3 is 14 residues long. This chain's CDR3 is CASSQPGQGSALHF. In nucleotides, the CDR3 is TGTGCCAGCAGTCAACCGGGACAGGGCTCAGCCCTCCACTTT.

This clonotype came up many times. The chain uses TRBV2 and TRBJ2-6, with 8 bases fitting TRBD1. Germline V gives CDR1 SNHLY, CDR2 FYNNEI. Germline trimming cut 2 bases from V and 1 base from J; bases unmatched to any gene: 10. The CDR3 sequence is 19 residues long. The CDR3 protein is CASSEWVYQGASGANVLTF. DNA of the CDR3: TGTGCCAGCAGTGAATGGGTGTACCAGGGGGCATCTGGGGCCAACGTCCTGACTTTC.

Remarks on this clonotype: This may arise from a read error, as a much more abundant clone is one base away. The CDR3 loop is CASRSGLPTDTQYF. Written as DNA, the CDR3 is TGTGCCAGCAGAAGCGGGCTCCCCACAGATACGCAGTATTTT. V is TRBV6-2 or TRBV6-3 and J is TRBJ2-3; D is possibly TRBD2 (6 bases). The germline V gene has CDR1 MNHEY and CDR2 SVGEGT. Trimming took 6 bases from V and 2 from J, leaving 12 bases between them. The CDR3 extends over 14 amino acids.

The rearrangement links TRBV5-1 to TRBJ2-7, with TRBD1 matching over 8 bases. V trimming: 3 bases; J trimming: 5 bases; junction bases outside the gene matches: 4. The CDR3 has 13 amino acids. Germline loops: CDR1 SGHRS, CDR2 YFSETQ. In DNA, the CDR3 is TGCGCCAGCAGCTGGACAGGGCCCGACGAGCAGTACTTC. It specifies CASSWTGPDEQYF.

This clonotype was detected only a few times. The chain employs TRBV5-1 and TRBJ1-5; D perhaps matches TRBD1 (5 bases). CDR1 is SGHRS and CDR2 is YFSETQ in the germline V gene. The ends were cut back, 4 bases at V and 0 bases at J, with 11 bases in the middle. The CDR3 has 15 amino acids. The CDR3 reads CASSPEGYSNQPQHF. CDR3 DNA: TGCGCCAGCAGCCCGGAGGGGTATAGCAATCAGCCCCAGCATTTT.

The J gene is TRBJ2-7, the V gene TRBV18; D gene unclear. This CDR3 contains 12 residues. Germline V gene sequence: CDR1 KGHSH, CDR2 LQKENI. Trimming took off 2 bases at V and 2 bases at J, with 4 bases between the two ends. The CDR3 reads CASSPNAYEQYF. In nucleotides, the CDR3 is TGTGCCAGCTCACCAAACGCCTACGAGCAGTACTTC.

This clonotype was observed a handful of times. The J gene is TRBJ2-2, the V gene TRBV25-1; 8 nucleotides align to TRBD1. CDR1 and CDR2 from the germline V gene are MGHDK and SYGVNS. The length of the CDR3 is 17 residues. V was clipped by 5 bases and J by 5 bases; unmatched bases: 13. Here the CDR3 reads CASSWGEGQGRTGELFF. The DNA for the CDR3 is TGTGCCAGCAGTTGGGGGGAAGGACAGGGCAGGACCGGGGAGCTGTTTTTT.

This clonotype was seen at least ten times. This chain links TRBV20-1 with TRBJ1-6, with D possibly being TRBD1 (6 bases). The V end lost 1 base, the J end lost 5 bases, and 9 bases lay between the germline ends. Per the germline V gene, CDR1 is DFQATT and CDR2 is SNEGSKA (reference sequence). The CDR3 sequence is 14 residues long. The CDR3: CSARAGHHNSPLHF. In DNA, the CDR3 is TGCAGTGCTAGAGCGGGACACCATAATTCACCCCTCCACTTT.

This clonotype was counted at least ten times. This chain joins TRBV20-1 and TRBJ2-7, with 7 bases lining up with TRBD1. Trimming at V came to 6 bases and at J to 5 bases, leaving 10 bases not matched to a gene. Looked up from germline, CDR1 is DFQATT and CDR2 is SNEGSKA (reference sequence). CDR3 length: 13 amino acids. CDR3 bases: TGCAGTGCCCAGGGACAGAGGTTGAACGAGCAGTACTTC. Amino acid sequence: CSAQGQRLNEQYF.

The CDR3 loop is CASSRIAGNTIYF. The CDR3 nucleotides read TGTGCCAGCAGCAGGATAGCGGGAAACACCATATATTTT. V usage is TRBV28 and J usage is TRBJ1-3, with D unclear. The CDR3 has 13 amino acids. Germline CDR1 reads MDHEN; CDR2 reads SYDVKM. V lost 6 bases, J lost 4 bases, and 10 bases lay in between.

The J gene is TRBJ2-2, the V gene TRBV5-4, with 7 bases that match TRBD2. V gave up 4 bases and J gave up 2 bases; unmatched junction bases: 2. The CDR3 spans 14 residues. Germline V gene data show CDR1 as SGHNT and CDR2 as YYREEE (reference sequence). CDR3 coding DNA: TGTGCCAGCAGCCGGGACTATAACACCGGGGAGCTGTTTTTT. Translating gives CASSRDYNTGELFF.

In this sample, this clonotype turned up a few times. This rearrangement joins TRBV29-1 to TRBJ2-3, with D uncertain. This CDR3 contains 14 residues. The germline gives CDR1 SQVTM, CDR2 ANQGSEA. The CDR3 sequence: CRLSTLLVTDTQYF. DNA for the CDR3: TGCAGGCTATCGACTCTACTCGTAACAGATACGCAGTATTTT.

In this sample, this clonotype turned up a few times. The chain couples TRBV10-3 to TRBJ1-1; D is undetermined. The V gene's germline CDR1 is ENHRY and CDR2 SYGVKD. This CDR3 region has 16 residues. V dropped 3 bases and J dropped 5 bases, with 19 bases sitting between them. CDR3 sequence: CAISEMVTQAGTEAFF. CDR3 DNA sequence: TGTGCCATCAGTGAAATGGTAACTCAAGCGGGGACTGAAGCTTTCTTT.

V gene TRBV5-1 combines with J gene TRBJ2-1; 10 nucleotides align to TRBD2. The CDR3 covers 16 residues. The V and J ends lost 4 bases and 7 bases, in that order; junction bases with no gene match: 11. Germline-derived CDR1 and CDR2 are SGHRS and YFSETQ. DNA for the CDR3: TGCGCCAGCAGCCTCCCAGCGGGGGGGCCATTGAATGAGCAGTTCTTC. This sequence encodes CASSLPAGGPLNEQFF.

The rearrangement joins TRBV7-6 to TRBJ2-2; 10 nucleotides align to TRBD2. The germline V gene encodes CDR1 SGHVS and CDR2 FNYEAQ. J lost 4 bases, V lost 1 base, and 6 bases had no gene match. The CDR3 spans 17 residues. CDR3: CASSLVASGGVTGELFF. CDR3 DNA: TGTGCCAGCAGCTTAGTGGCTAGCGGGGGAGTCACCGGGGAGCTGTTTTTT. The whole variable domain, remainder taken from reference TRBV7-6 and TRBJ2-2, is GAGVSQSPRYKVTKRGQDVALRCDPISGHVSLYWYRQALGQGPEFLTYFNYEAQQDKSGLPNDRFSAERPEGSISTLTIQRTEQRDSAMYRCASSLVASGGVTGELFFGEGSRLTVL.